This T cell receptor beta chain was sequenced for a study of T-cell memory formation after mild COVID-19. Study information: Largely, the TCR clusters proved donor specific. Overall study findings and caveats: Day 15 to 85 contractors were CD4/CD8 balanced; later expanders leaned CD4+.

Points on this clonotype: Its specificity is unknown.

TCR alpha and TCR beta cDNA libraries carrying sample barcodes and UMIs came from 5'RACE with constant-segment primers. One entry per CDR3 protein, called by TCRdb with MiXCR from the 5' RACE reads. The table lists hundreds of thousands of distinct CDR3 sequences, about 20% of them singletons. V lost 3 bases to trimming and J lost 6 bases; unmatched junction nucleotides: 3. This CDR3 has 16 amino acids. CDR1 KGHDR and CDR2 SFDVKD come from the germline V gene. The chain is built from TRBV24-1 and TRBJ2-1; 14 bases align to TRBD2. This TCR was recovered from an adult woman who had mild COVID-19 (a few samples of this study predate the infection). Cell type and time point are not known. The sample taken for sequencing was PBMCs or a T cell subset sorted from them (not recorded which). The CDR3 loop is CATSDRTSGRSNEQFF. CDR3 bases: TGTGCCACCAGTGATAGGACTAGCGGGAGGAGCAATGAGCAGTTCTTC.